The subject of this entry is one T cell receptor (beta chain). In the original workflow: Scientists estimated how many nucleated cells there were by amplifying reference gene primers. Only in-frame clones appear in the TCRdb table, and some are missing; sequencing was by immunoSEQ multiplex PCR. V, J and clone size reflect that table, while D and trimming were determined from the DNA. The repertoire includes 100,000 or so clones, nearly 90% of them detected once, and about 6.5% sits in the top ten. This sample is drawn from a study of blood T cell repertoires in COVID-19. Whole-study context: Material from acute and convalescent COVID-19 was sourced from the United States, Italy and Spain. Sources were T cells, B-cell-depleted T cells, or PBMCs; the material itself was cDNA or gDNA.

This CDR3 contains 14 residues. CDR1 is LGHDT and CDR2 is YNNKEL in the germline V gene (reference sequence). With 4 bases clipped from V and 6 bases from J, the junction kept 4 bases outside the gene matches. This receptor was identified in a woman aged 60-70 years with acute or convalescent COVID-19. The chain carries TRBV3-1 (or the pseudogene TRBV3-2) and TRBJ2-2; 8 bases are a match to TRBD2. Material for sequencing was peripheral blood. CDR3 coding DNA: TGTGCCAGCAGCCCAAGCGGGAGACCCGGGGAGCTGTTTTTT. Translating it yields CASSPSGRPGELFF.